These 14 T cell receptor beta chains were all obtained from the same sample, sequenced in a study of spatial heterogeneity in lung cancer. Time point given: sample taken at primary tumor resection. TCRdb re-analysed the 5' RACE reads in MiXCR, keeping a single row per CDR3 protein. Here the sample spans nearly 2,500 distinct CDR3 sequences, 1.9% being singletons. This specimen was normal lung tissue next to the tumor, taken at surgery. Receptor source: a male donor with early-stage non-small cell lung cancer.

This clonotype is categorized as medium-sized. This chain connects TRBV29-1 to TRBJ1-1; D remains ambiguous. Trimming left V 4 bases short and J 5 bases short, with 8 bases between. The CDR3 is 11 amino acids. CDR1 and CDR2 from the germline V gene are SQVTM and ANQGSEA. The CDR3, as DNA: TGCAGCGTTGTAAAGTGTACTGAAGCTTTCTTT. This sequence encodes CSVVKCTEAFF.

This clonotype is labeled as medium-sized. The J gene is TRBJ2-2, the V gene TRBV7-9, with D possibly being TRBD2 (6 bases). V shed 1 base and J shed 3 bases, with 9 bases lying between them. Germline CDR1 and CDR2: SEHNR and FQNEAQ (reference sequence). This CDR3 comprises 15 residues. As DNA, the CDR3 is TGTGCCAGCAGCTTAGATGGCGGGGACACCGGGGAGCTGTTTTTT. This encodes CASSLDGGDTGELFF. The full variable domain, with the rest looked up from reference TRBV7-9 and TRBJ2-2, is DTGVSQNPRHKITKRGQNVTFRCDPISEHNRLYWYRQTLGQGPEFLTYFQNEAQLEKSRLLSDRFSAERPKGSFSTLEIQRTEQGDSAMYLCASSLDGGDTGELFFGEGSRLTVL.

Judged by abundance, this clonotype is medium-sized (0.01 to 0.1%). J is TRBJ2-5 and V is TRBV20-1; 8 bases are a match to TRBD2. This CDR3 is 16 amino acids long. V trimming: 5 bases; J trimming: 5 bases; junction bases outside the gene matches: 16. Germline-derived CDR1 and CDR2 are DFQATT and SNEGSKA (reference sequence). CDR3 sequence: CSAGVDGGAWTETQYF. The CDR3 nucleotides read TGCAGTGCTGGCGTGGACGGGGGGGCCTGGACGGAGACCCAGTACTTC.

This clonotype is medium-sized in the sample. This chain joins TRBV7-2 and TRBJ2-1; weak D call: TRBD2 (5 bases). The CDR3 is made up of 15 amino acids. In germline, CDR1 is SGHTA, CDR2 FQGNSA. Between the trimmed V and J ends, which lost 5 bases and 0 bases, there was a span of 11 bases. CDR3 in DNA: TGTGCCAGCAGCCCTGGACTGGGCTCCTACAATGAGCAGTTCTTC. Encoded protein: CASSPGLGSYNEQFF.

The chain employs TRBV4-2 and TRBJ2-5; D not certain. Germline values: CDR1 LGHNA, CDR2 YNFKEQ. V dropped 1 base and J dropped 0 bases, with 21 bases sitting between them. There are 19 residues in the CDR3. The CDR3 here is CASSQVAVGFSAYQETQYF. The CDR3 region has the DNA TGTGCCAGCAGCCAAGTCGCGGTGGGCTTCTCTGCGTACCAAGAGACCCAGTACTTC.

This clonotype was found many times. V is TRBV4-2 and J is TRBJ2-7, with D possibly TRBD1 on 6 matching bases. Germline CDR1 and CDR2: LGHNA and YNFKEQ. V was cut by 4 bases and J by 3 bases, with 16 bases left in between. The CDR3 totals 15 residues. Written as DNA, the CDR3 is TGTGCCAGCAGCCTCCCCGAGGGACATCGCTACGAGCAGTACTTC. The encoded protein is CASSLPEGHRYEQYF.

This clonotype counts as medium-sized. The V gene is TRBV7-2, the J gene TRBJ2-3, with 9 bases matching TRBD2. With 0 bases clipped from V and 5 bases from J, the junction kept 6 bases outside the gene matches. CDR3 length equals 16 residues. Germline V CDR1 and CDR2: SGHTA, FQGNSA. The CDR3 DNA reads TGTGCCAGCAGCTTAGCGCTGGGCGGGGGGGAAGATACGCAGTATTTT. Translating it yields CASSLALGGGEDTQYF. The full variable domain, with the rest looked up from reference TRBV7-2 and TRBJ2-3, is GAGVSQSPSNKVTEKGKDVELRCDPISGHTALYWYRQSLGQGLEFLIYFQGNSAPDKSGLPSDRFSAERTGGSVSTLTIQRTQQEDSAVYLCASSLALGGGEDTQYFGPGTRLTVL.

By sample share, this clonotype is medium-sized. CDR3 in DNA: TGTGCCTGCCGACAGCGTGAAGCTTTCTTT. Its protein is CACRQREAFF. The genes are TRBV30 and TRBJ1-1; TRBD1 might be the D (5 bases). Trimming shortened V by 6 bases and J by 7 bases, and 9 bases separated the two germline ends. The CDR3 has 10 amino acids. CDR1 is GTSNPN, CDR2 SVGIG, per germline (reference sequence).

By share, this clonotype counts as medium-sized. V is TRBV24-1 and J is TRBJ2-2; 7 bases align to TRBD2. V was pared by 7 bases and J by 3 bases, with 4 bases of the junction left unmatched. The CDR3 is 14 residues long. In germline, CDR1 is KGHDR, CDR2 SFDVKD. The CDR3 protein is CATRSGMDTGELFF. Written as DNA, the CDR3 is TGTGCCACCAGAAGCGGGATGGACACCGGGGAGCTGTTTTTT.

This clonotype qualifies as medium-sized. The rearrangement uses TRBV2 and TRBJ2-5; the D gene is possibly TRBD2 (5 bases). V gave up 5 bases and J gave up 3 bases, with 10 bases separating them. The germline V gene encodes CDR1 SNHLY and CDR2 FYNNEI. The CDR3 covers 13 residues. This CDR3 is CASSPLGEETQYF. In nucleotides, the CDR3 is TGTGCCAGCAGTCCGCTCGGGGAAGAGACCCAGTACTTC.

By share, this clonotype counts as medium-sized. The chain recombines TRBV7-2 with TRBJ1-4, with D maybe TRBD1 (5 bases). The CDR3 length is 17 residues. V dropped 2 bases and J dropped 6 bases, with 19 bases sitting between them. Germline V lookup: CDR1 SGHTA, CDR2 FQGNSA. CDR3 sequence: CASSLSSRVTRYEKLFF. In DNA form, the CDR3 reads TGTGCCAGCAGCTTATCGTCCAGGGTGACCCGCTATGAAAAACTGTTTTTT.

This clonotype came up many times. This chain connects TRBV20-1 to TRBJ2-7; 12 bases fit TRBD1. Looked up from germline, CDR1 is DFQATT and CDR2 is SNEGSKA (reference sequence). The CDR3 is made up of 14 amino acids. Trimming removed 7 bases from V and 4 bases from J; junction bases left unmatched: 8. The CDR3 DNA follows: TGCAGTGTCCCCGGGACAGGGGGCGTGTACGAGCAGTACTTC. This translates into CSVPGTGGVYEQYF.

By sample fraction, this clonotype is medium-sized (0.01 to 0.1%). The chain has TRBV28 and TRBJ1-2, with no clear D. In germline, CDR1 is MDHEN, CDR2 SYDVKM. The CDR3 is 16 amino acids. Trimming took off 8 bases at V and 2 bases at J, with 21 bases between the two ends. CDR3 sequence (DNA): TGTGCCAGCTTCTCCCCAGTCCTGACAAAGAACTATGGCTACACCTTC. It is translated as CASFSPVLTKNYGYTF.

By frequency in the sample, this clonotype is medium-sized. The chain combines TRBV27 with TRBJ2-5; maybe TRBD2 (5 bases). This CDR3 contains 15 residues. The germline V gene encodes CDR1 MNHEY and CDR2 SMNVEV (reference sequence). Between the trimmed V and J ends, which lost 2 bases and 3 bases, there was a span of 13 bases. Here the CDR3 reads CASSLATTSKETQYF. DNA for the CDR3: TGTGCCAGCAGTTTAGCGACTACCTCCAAAGAGACCCAGTACTTC.